What follows are 19 T cell receptor beta chains derived from one specimen sequenced in a study of blood T cell repertoires in COVID-19. Sequencing was performed with immunoSEQ multiplex PCR; in TCRdb, only in-frame clones are kept and a portion is missing. The data contain 50,000 to 75,000 clones, roughly 91% of them seen just once; the ten biggest clones take up approximately 1.5%. Source material: peripheral blood. The receptors come from a man aged 60 to 75 with acute or convalescent COVID-19.

The rearrangement links TRBV29-1 to TRBJ2-7; 7 bases are a match to TRBD1. CDR3 length: 13 residues. The trim removed 4 bases at V and 2 bases at J, leaving 5 bases unmatched. Per the germline V gene, CDR1 is SQVTM and CDR2 is ANQGSEA. DNA of the CDR3: TGCAGCGTTGCCCAGGGGGTAACCTACGAGCAGTACTTC. Translated: CSVAQGVTYEQYF.

The chain employs TRBV5-8 and TRBJ1-5; 7 nucleotides match TRBD1. This CDR3 contains 18 residues. Germline V CDR1 and CDR2: SGHTS, YDEGEE. J lost 9 bases, V lost 0 bases, and 18 bases had no gene match. The CDR3 DNA is TGTGCCAGCAGCTTGGAAGGGGATATCAGGGGGATATCAGGGCCCCAGCATTTT. This encodes CASSLEGDIRGISGPQHF.

In its sample, this clone was seen once. This chain links TRBV5-1 with TRBJ1-2; D remains ambiguous. This CDR3 spans 12 amino acids. Germline CDR1 SGHRS, CDR2 YFSETQ. V was cut by 4 bases and J by 7 bases, with 11 bases left in between. The CDR3 sequence is CASSREAPGYTF. The CDR3 DNA is TGCGCCAGCAGCCGCGAGGCTCCTGGCTACACCTTC.

This rearrangement joins TRBV5-6 to TRBJ1-2, with D unclear. Germline V gives CDR1 SGHDT, CDR2 YYEEEE. Trimming shortened V by 1 base and J by 5 bases, and 9 bases separated the two germline ends. This CDR3 contains 13 residues. The CDR3: CASSLSRLYGYTF. The CDR3 nucleotides are TGTGCCAGCAGCTTGTCGCGGTTATATGGCTACACCTTC.

J is TRBJ2-1 and V is TRBV5-6; 7 bases line up with TRBD1. CDR3 length: 17 residues. Germline V gene data show CDR1 as SGHDT and CDR2 as YYEEEE. Germline trimming cut 2 bases from V and 1 base from J; bases unmatched to any gene: 9. For the CDR3, the DNA is TGTGCCAGCAGCTTTGCAGAGGGGGCGCGGTCCTACAATGAGCAGTTCTTC. Protein: CASSFAEGARSYNEQFF.

This chain uses TRBV6-6 with TRBJ1-5; 8 bases match TRBD1. The CDR3 is 13 amino acids. Germline V gene sequence: CDR1 MNHNY, CDR2 SVGAGI (reference sequence). Losses at the gene ends were 6 bases for V and 9 bases for J; bases not matched to a gene: 7. The CDR3 protein is CASRDRGLGPQHF. The CDR3 bases are TGTGCCAGCAGAGACAGGGGCCTGGGGCCCCAGCATTTT.

The sample holds a few counts of this clone. The chain is built from TRBV18 and TRBJ1-6; D is perhaps TRBD1 (5 bases). Trimming removed 4 bases from V and 8 bases from J, with 12 bases in between. Germline V gene data show CDR1 as KGHSH and CDR2 as LQKENI. CDR3 length equals 14 residues. CDR3 nucleotides: TGTGCCAGCTCACAGACGGAGGGGTATTCACCCCTCCACTTT. Translated: CASSQTEGYSPLHF.

CDR3 nucleotide sequence: TGTGCCTTTGCGAGCGGGGTCTACAATGAGCAGTTCTTC. Protein product: CAFASGVYNEQFF. The V gene is TRBV10-3, the J gene TRBJ2-1, with TRBD2 identical over 7 bases. Germline lookup yields CDR1 ENHRY and CDR2 SYGVKD. There are 13 residues in the CDR3. After removal of 11 bases from V and 3 bases from J, the junction contained 7 bases not matched to a gene.

The J gene is TRBJ1-4, the V gene TRBV5-1; 9 bases line up with TRBD1. The CDR3 is made up of 16 amino acids. Germline CDR1 SGHRS, CDR2 YFSETQ. V was clipped by 5 bases and J by 5 bases; unmatched bases: 10. CDR3 in amino acids: CASSTGQGGGNEKLFF. CDR3 coding DNA: TGCGCCAGCAGTACGGGACAGGGAGGAGGGAATGAAAAACTGTTTTTT.

The chain is built from TRBV12-1 and TRBJ1-2. TRBV12-1 is a documented pseudogene. The CDR3 is 13 amino acids. The CDR3, as DNA: TGTGCCAGCAGCTTTTCCCCCTTTGTAGGCTACACCTTC. Translation gives CASSFSPFVGYTF.

V gene TRBV5-4 combines with J gene TRBJ2-7; tentative D call: TRBD1 (7 bases). CDR1 is SGHNT, CDR2 YYREEE, per germline (reference sequence). The CDR3 spans 16 residues. The V end lost 4 bases, the J end lost 2 bases, and 19 bases lay between the germline ends. The CDR3 sequence: CASSTPGGGSPYEQYF. The DNA for the CDR3 is TGTGCCAGCAGCACCCCAGGAGGGGGCTCTCCCTACGAGCAGTACTTC.

This chain links TRBV7-2 with TRBJ2-7, with TRBD2 as a possible D gene (5 bases). Trimming shortened V by 5 bases and J by 9 bases, and 20 bases separated the two germline ends. This CDR3 is 14 amino acids long. Per the germline V gene, CDR1 is SGHTA and CDR2 is FQGNSA. The CDR3 DNA is TGTGCCAGCAGCACGACCGGGAAAAGGGAGAGGCAGTACTTC. This gives the protein CASSTTGKRERQYF.

V gene TRBV19 combines with J gene TRBJ1-2; 8 nucleotides match TRBD1. With 6 bases clipped from V and 8 bases from J, the junction kept 8 bases outside the gene matches. The CDR3 has 13 residues. Germline assignment: CDR1 LNHDA and CDR2 SQIVND (reference sequence). The CDR3 DNA reads as TGTGCCAGTAGGCCCGACAGGGGAGGGGGCTACACCTTC. This translates into CASRPDRGGGYTF.

This rearrangement joins TRBV4-1 to TRBJ2-1; TRBD2 agrees at 13 bases. J lost 8 bases, V lost 9 bases, and 7 bases had no gene match. This CDR3 spans 14 amino acids. Germline lookup yields CDR1 MGHRA and CDR2 YSYEKL. The CDR3 protein is CASSLAGGQHEQFF. The DNA of the CDR3 is TGCGCCAGTTCACTAGCGGGGGGGCAGCATGAGCAGTTCTTC.

On this clone itself: The junction departs from germline at one end; a sequencing error may be responsible. V and J are TRBV5-1 and TRBJ1-4, with TRBD1 as a possible D gene (5 bases). Germline CDR1 SGHRS, CDR2 YFSETQ. CDR3 length: 14 amino acids. The CDR3 nucleotides are TGCGCCGGCAGCTTGGGAAAGGGGAATGAAAAACTGTTTTTT. Amino acids: CAGSLGKGNEKLFF.

This sequence joins TRBV12-3 or TRBV12-4 and TRBJ1-1; D is ambiguous. This CDR3 contains 13 residues. V lost 5 bases to trimming and J lost 10 bases, with 17 bases between them. CDR3: CASSALLRGGAFF. The CDR3 DNA is TGTGCCAGCAGTGCTCTCCTCAGAGGCGGAGCTTTCTTT.

This clone was detected only once. This chain uses TRBV9 with TRBJ1-4; D gene ambiguous. There are 12 residues in the CDR3. The V gene's germline CDR1 is SGDLS and CDR2 YYNGEE. Trimming removed 4 bases at V and 10 bases at J, with 11 bases between. The CDR3 region is CASSPATGKLFF. CDR3 DNA: TGTGCCAGCAGCCCAGCGACGGGAAAACTGTTTTTT.

This chain joins TRBV7-2 and TRBJ1-1; D not certain. In germline, CDR1 is SGHTA, CDR2 FQGNSA. Trimming took off 1 base at V and 5 bases at J, with 17 bases between the two ends. The CDR3 contains 16 residues. The CDR3 loop is CASSLVRAPGGTEAFF. For the CDR3, the DNA is TGTGCCAGCAGCTTAGTCCGGGCCCCCGGAGGGACTGAAGCTTTCTTT.

The chain is built from TRBV11-2 and TRBJ2-1, with TRBD2 identical over 9 bases. The germline CDR1 and CDR2 sequences are SGHAT and FQNNGV. CDR3 size: 16 residues. Trimming removed 7 bases from V and 8 bases from J; junction bases left unmatched: 15. The CDR3 bases are TGTGCCAGCAACTATGGAGCGGCGGGGGGGACCTATGAGCAGTTCTTC. This gives the protein CASNYGAAGGTYEQFF.